This T cell receptor beta chain was obtained from a study of identical twins. TCRdb called the 5' RACE reads again in MiXCR, with one record for every CDR3 protein. In the table there are some 630,000 distinct CDR3 sequences, roughly 7.2% of which are singletons. Only healthy Caucasians were included as donors. CDR1 and CDR2 from the germline V gene are DFQATT and SNEGSKA (reference sequence). The CDR3 covers 13 residues. V was trimmed by 4 bases and J by 10 bases, leaving 17 bases between them. Study outcomes and limitations: The degree of excess twin sharing was weaker in beta out-of-frame sequences. Modelling underestimated the level of out-of-frame TCR alpha sharing observed in monozygotic twins.

This clonotype has a count of ten or more. The antigen is not known. In addition, the sample was reused for a study of yellow fever vaccine responses in identical twins.

The specimen sequenced was PBMCs. The chain uses TRBV20-1 and TRBJ2-1; D is perhaps TRBD2 (5 bases). The origin of this receptor is a woman aged 18-29 years in good health. This chain's CDR3 is CSAIVVGAQEQFF. CDR3 DNA: TGCAGTGCTATCGTTGTGGGAGCGCAGGAGCAGTTCTTC.